This is a list of T cell receptor beta chains from one sample in a study of PD-1 blockade in classical Hodgkin lymphoma. Only in-frame clones appear in the TCRdb table, and some are missing; sequencing was by immunoSEQ multiplex PCR. This repertoire shows approximately 65,000 clones, about 90% found once; its top ten account for around 10%. The specimen was peripheral blood mononuclear cells (PBMCs), collected before the fourth cycle of nivolumab. These receptors all come from a human donor with classical Hodgkin lymphoma. Both conserved end residues are part of each CDR3. Fields, in order: J gene, V gene, CDR3 protein.

J gene: TRBJ2-7; V gene: TRBV6-1; CDR3 protein: CASKYIRDSYEQYF
J gene: TRBJ2-3; V gene: TRBV7-2; CDR3 protein: CASSLTSDTQYF
J gene: TRBJ2-3; V gene: TRBV21-1; CDR3 protein: CASSKPLERGPTDTQYF
J gene: TRBJ1-3; V gene: TRBV27; CDR3 protein: CASTSRWGSGNTIYF
J gene: TRBJ1-6; V gene: TRBV5-1; CDR3 protein: CASSLDTGHSPLHF
J gene: TRBJ1-3; V gene: TRBV14; CDR3 protein: CASSQTAQGVPGNTIYF
J gene: TRBJ1-6; V gene: TRBV7-3; CDR3 protein: CASSLIPNSPLHF
J gene: TRBJ2-3; V gene: TRBV4-1; CDR3 protein: CASSPGLAGPDTQYF
J gene: TRBJ2-1; V gene: TRBV7-7; CDR3 protein: CASSTKDKGDEQFF
J gene: TRBJ2-5; V gene: TRBV19; CDR3 protein: CASSSGRMQETQYF
J gene: TRBJ1-4; V gene: TRBV14; CDR3 protein: CASSQYEKLFF
J gene: TRBJ1-4; V gene: TRBV5-4; CDR3 protein: CASSLYRGKPEKLFF
J gene: TRBJ2-7; V gene: TRBV29-1; CDR3 protein: CSVAQNSRSYEQYF
J gene: TRBJ2-6; V gene: TRBV30; CDR3 protein: CAWRLDVISGANVLTF
J gene: TRBJ2-5; V gene: TRBV6-5; CDR3 protein: CASIGTGGGETQYF
J gene: TRBJ1-1; V gene: TRBV27; CDR3 protein: CASSEPKNTEAFF
J gene: TRBJ2-1; V gene: TRBV11-3; CDR3 protein: CASSRTGPRVNEQFF